What follows are 30 T cell receptor beta chains derived from one specimen sequenced in a study of T cell repertoires in aging, cancer and after chemotherapy. TCR beta rearrangements were amplified from peripheral blood genomic DNA. Multiplex touch-down PCR with TRB-A/B primers amplified rearranged V-D-J TRB sequences. TCRdb fed the multiplex PCR reads into MiXCR, producing one record per CDR3 protein. The sample records several thousand distinct CDR3 sequences, about 25% being singletons. The sample consisted of blood. These receptors came from a human donor with a blood cancer.

V is TRBV4-1 and J is TRBJ2-5; D is uncertain. The CDR3 is 16 amino acids. Per germline, CDR1 MGHRA and CDR2 YSYEKL. Trimming took 1 base from V and 2 from J, leaving 14 bases between them. The CDR3 nucleotides are TGCGCCAGCAGCCAAGGTTCCCAATCTGGGCAAGAGACCCAGTACTTC. It codes for CASSQGSQSGQETQYF.

By proportion, this clonotype is medium-sized. The V call is TRBV18, the J call TRBJ1-2; D may be TRBD1 (6 bases). This CDR3 region has 14 residues. Germline CDR1 KGHSH, CDR2 LQKENI. Deletions cut 4 bases from V and 3 bases from J, with 12 bases between. DNA of the CDR3: TGTGCCAGCTCACTCTCCGAGGGGGACTATGGCTACACCTTC. Translated, it gives CASSLSEGDYGYTF.

The sample holds a few counts of this clonotype. The chain employs TRBV7-3 and TRBJ2-2; TRBD1 agrees at 11 bases. The CDR3 spans 17 residues. Germline CDR1 SGHTA, CDR2 FQGTGA. V shed 5 bases, J shed 1 base, and the junction held 6 bases outside the gene matches. The CDR3 here is CASSPEDRGRNTGELFF. CDR3 DNA: TGTGCCAGCAGCCCAGAGGACAGGGGGCGGAACACCGGGGAGCTGTTTTTT.

By share of the sample, this clonotype is medium-sized. The chain joins TRBV6-2 or TRBV6-3 to TRBJ2-2; 7 bases match TRBD2. Germline assignment: CDR1 MNHEY and CDR2 SVGEGT. V lost 6 bases, J lost 3 bases, and 7 bases stayed unmatched. The CDR3 is made up of 15 amino acids. This CDR3 reads CASRSSGAHTGELFF. The DNA of the CDR3 is TGTGCCAGCAGATCCAGCGGGGCCCACACCGGGGAGCTGTTTTTT.

By share, this clonotype counts as medium-sized. The chain uses TRBV5-6 and TRBJ1-3; 11 positions agree with TRBD1. V lost 4 bases to trimming and J lost 4 bases; unmatched junction nucleotides: 4. Germline-derived CDR1 and CDR2 are SGHDT and YYEEEE. CDR3 length: 15 residues. The CDR3 loop reads CASSGTGGTGNTIYF. For the CDR3, the DNA is TGTGCCAGCAGCGGGACAGGGGGGACGGGAAACACCATATATTTT.

This clonotype rates as medium-sized (0.01 to 0.1%). The V and J genes are TRBV11-1 and TRBJ1-4; D gene uncertain. This CDR3 is 12 amino acids long. V shed 2 bases and J shed 5 bases, with 3 bases lying between them. Germline CDR1 SGHAT, CDR2 FQDESV (reference sequence). For the CDR3, the DNA is TGTGCCAGCAGCTTATCAAATGAAAAACTGTTTTTT. Residues: CASSLSNEKLFF.

This clonotype was observed a handful of times. The V and J genes are TRBV6-1 and TRBJ1-2; D gene ambiguous. The germline gives CDR1 MNHNS, CDR2 SASEGT. The V and J ends lost 4 bases and 0 bases respectively, with 12 bases between them. CDR3 size: 15 residues. The CDR3 sequence is CASSAAPLSNYGYTF. The CDR3 nucleotides read TGTGCCAGCAGTGCAGCCCCCCTATCTAACTATGGCTACACCTTC.

This clonotype was seen a few times. The chain combines TRBV6-4 with TRBJ2-1; 14 nucleotides line up with TRBD2. Germline CDR1 reads MRHNA; CDR2 reads SNTAGT. The V gene end was trimmed by 3 bases and the J gene end by 11 bases; junction bases not matched to a gene: 6. The CDR3 covers 15 residues. The CDR3 sequence: CASSEETSGGGKQFF. CDR3 sequence (DNA): TGTGCCAGCAGTGAGGAGACTAGCGGGGGGGGGAAGCAGTTCTTC.

This clonotype is medium-sized in the sample. The rearrangement joins TRBV7-9 to TRBJ1-4, with D possibly being TRBD1 (6 bases). Germline V gene sequence: CDR1 SEHNR, CDR2 FQNEAQ (reference sequence). V lost 5 bases and J 13 bases, leaving 17 bases between the germline ends. The CDR3 has 13 residues. The CDR3: CASSPPGVEGLFF. The CDR3 bases are TGTGCCAGCAGCCCACCAGGGGTGGAGGGACTGTTTTTT.

This clonotype was counted only a few times. This sequence joins TRBV12-3 or TRBV12-4 and TRBJ1-1; D is unresolved. The CDR3 consists of 11 residues. Deletions cut 0 bases from V and 10 bases from J, with 6 bases between. The DNA for the CDR3 is TGTGCCAGCAGTTTAGCAGCGGCAGCTTTCTTT. It encodes CASSLAAAAFF.

By share, this clonotype ranks as medium-sized (0.01 to 0.1%). V is TRBV6-2 or TRBV6-3 and J is TRBJ1-6; a possible D gene is TRBD1 (5 bases). V shed 4 bases and J shed 8 bases, with 9 bases lying between them. Germline CDR1 MNHEY, CDR2 SVGEGT. The CDR3 has 13 residues. In DNA form, the CDR3 reads TGTGCCAGCAGTTCCGAGGGACATTCACCCCTCCACTTT. Its protein is CASSSEGHSPLHF.

In its sample, this clonotype ranks as medium-sized (0.01 to 0.1%). The V gene is TRBV18, the J gene TRBJ1-3, with a tentative D call TRBD1 (6 bases). The CDR3 length is 14 residues. From germline, CDR1 is KGHSH and CDR2 LQKENI. The V end lost 4 bases, the J end lost 1 base, and 8 bases lay between the germline ends. The CDR3 bases are TGTGCCAGCTCACTACAGGGTTCTGGAAACACCATATATTTT. This codes for CASSLQGSGNTIYF.

The chain is built from TRBV10-2 and TRBJ1-2; a possible D gene is TRBD1 (6 bases). The germline V gene has CDR1 WSHSY and CDR2 SAAADI. V lost 6 bases to trimming and J lost 4 bases, with 18 bases between them. CDR3 length: 15 residues. CDR3 DNA: TGCGCCAGCAGGGCACGGACAGAGAGTATCTATGGCTACACCTTC. Encoded protein: CASRARTESIYGYTF.

The CDR3 is CASSVGQRSSYNEQFF. CDR3 bases: TGTGCCAGCAGCGTAGGCCAGCGGAGCTCCTACAATGAGCAGTTCTTC. The chain couples TRBV9 to TRBJ2-1, with D maybe TRBD2 (5 bases). V lost 0 bases to trimming and J lost 0 bases, with 10 bases between them. CDR1 and CDR2 from the germline V gene are SGDLS and YYNGEE. This CDR3 has 16 amino acids.

The V gene is TRBV21-1, the J gene TRBJ1-6. TRBV21-1 is designated a pseudogene. CDR3 length: 16 amino acids. The CDR3 DNA reads TGTGCCAGCAGCGAAGAGGAAGGAGAGACCAATTCACCCCTCCACTTT. Amino acids: CASSEEEGETNSPLHF.

This clonotype is judged medium-sized (0.01 to 0.1%). The gene calls are TRBV27 and TRBJ2-7; 8 bases match TRBD2. The V and J ends lost 4 bases and 8 bases, in that order; junction bases with no gene match: 7. The CDR3 length is 13 residues. Per germline, CDR1 MNHEY and CDR2 SMNVEV (reference sequence). Here the CDR3 reads CASSSGGADQQYF. The CDR3 DNA sequence: TGTGCCAGCAGTTCGGGAGGGGCCGACCAGCAGTACTTC.

This clonotype is medium-sized within its sample. The chain has TRBV29-1 and TRBJ2-7, with TRBD1 identical over 7 bases. V trimming: 6 bases; J trimming: 0 bases; junction bases outside the gene matches: 2. Per the germline V gene, CDR1 is SQVTM and CDR2 is ANQGSEA. The CDR3 contains 12 residues. CDR3 protein: CSVGDSSYEQYF. The CDR3 region has the DNA TGCAGCGTCGGGGACAGCTCCTACGAGCAGTACTTC.

This clonotype has a handful of counts. The rearrangement links TRBV19 to TRBJ1-4, with D perhaps matching TRBD1 (6 bases). Germline V lookup: CDR1 LNHDA, CDR2 SQIVND (reference sequence). With 7 bases removed from V and 0 bases from J, the gap between germline ends came to 15 bases. This CDR3 has 16 residues. CDR3 sequence (DNA): TGTGCCAGTAACTCCCTCAGGGGCCCAACTAATGAAAAACTGTTTTTT. Its protein is CASNSLRGPTNEKLFF.

Only a few counts were recorded for this clonotype. The chain combines TRBV6-4 with TRBJ2-3; 7 bases agree with TRBD2. Per germline, CDR1 MRHNA and CDR2 SNTAGT. V shed 2 bases and J 4 bases; nucleotides not matched to a gene: 6. This CDR3 has 15 amino acids. The CDR3 sequence: CASSDSGTSADTQYF. The CDR3 region has the DNA TGTGCCAGCAGTGACAGCGGGACCTCGGCAGATACGCAGTATTTT.

This clonotype ranks as medium-sized. The chain links TRBV29-1 to TRBJ1-5; D not certain. This CDR3 contains 13 residues. Between the trimmed V and J ends, which lost 6 bases and 6 bases, there was a span of 15 bases. Per the germline V gene, CDR1 is SQVTM and CDR2 is ANQGSEA. The CDR3 bases are TGCAGCGTGTCGGTTCAGGCAGGTCAGCCCCAGCATTTT. It encodes CSVSVQAGQPQHF.

By frequency in the sample, this clonotype is medium-sized. J is TRBJ2-7 and V is TRBV10-3; 9 bases are shared with TRBD1. Trimming removed 5 bases from V and 4 bases from J; junction bases left unmatched: 3. In germline, CDR1 is ENHRY, CDR2 SYGVKD. This CDR3 region has 13 residues. The chain's CDR3 is CAISPGQGYEQYF. Written as DNA, the CDR3 is TGTGCCATCAGTCCGGGACAGGGATACGAGCAGTACTTC.

Notes on this clonotype: It may be a read error: a sequence one base away is much more abundant. This chain uses TRBV19 with TRBJ1-2; D not certain. Looked up from germline, CDR1 is LNHDA and CDR2 is SQIVND (reference sequence). The CDR3 has 14 amino acids. V was clipped by 3 bases and J by 4 bases, with 12 bases between them. CDR3 nucleotide sequence: TGTGCCAGTAGTATTCCAGGAGCTATCTATGGCTACACCTTC. Amino acid sequence: CASSIPGAIYGYTF.

This clonotype was seen only a few times. The chain couples TRBV7-6 to TRBJ2-7, with D possibly being TRBD1 or TRBD2 (5 bases each). This CDR3 is 18 amino acids long. Per germline, CDR1 SGHVS and CDR2 FNYEAQ. V was shortened by 0 bases and J by 4 bases, with 22 bases between the two germline ends. The CDR3 coding sequence is TGTGCCAGCAGCTTAGCGCCCCGAGGGCAGGGTGAAGGGTACGAGCAGTACTTC. This encodes CASSLAPRGQGEGYEQYF.

The V call is TRBV5-5, the J call TRBJ2-3; 13 bases fit TRBD2. The CDR3 is 17 residues long. The J segment lost 2 bases and the V segment lost 4 bases, leaving 7 bases of the junction unmatched. CDR1 and CDR2 from the germline V gene are SGHKS and YYEKEE (reference sequence). CDR3 protein: CASSHTGLAGITDTQYF. The CDR3 region has the DNA TGTGCCAGCAGCCACACGGGACTAGCGGGGATCACAGATACGCAGTATTTT.

The gene calls are TRBV12-3 or TRBV12-4 and TRBJ2-1, with D possibly called TRBD1 or TRBD2 (5 bases each). The CDR3 covers 12 residues. The V end lost 5 bases, the J end lost 12 bases, and 14 bases lay between the germline ends. CDR3 bases: TGTGCCAGCAGTCCGGGGCATGAGGGGCAGTTCTTC. It codes for CASSPGHEGQFF.

The gene calls are TRBV11-3 and TRBJ2-7; 9 bases map to TRBD1. The CDR3 spans 17 residues. J was trimmed by 5 bases and V by 0 bases; bases with no gene match: 11. CDR1 and CDR2 from the germline V gene are SGHNT and YENEEA. The CDR3 sequence: CASSLEVFETGGNEQYF. CDR3 nucleotide sequence: TGTGCCAGCAGCTTAGAGGTTTTTGAGACAGGGGGAAACGAGCAGTACTTC.

This clonotype has more than one count but fewer than ten. The rearrangement links TRBV21-1 to TRBJ1-5; the table assigns TRBD1, which was not confirmed against the DNA. TRBV21-1 is deemed a pseudogene. CDR3 length equals 15 residues. CDR3 bases: TGTGCCAGCAGCCCCCCGCCGCAGCTCAATCAGCCCCAGCATTTT. Its protein is CASSPPPQLNQPQHF.

This clonotype is classed as medium-sized. V gene TRBV5-1 combines with J gene TRBJ2-3; TRBD2 aligns across 9 bases. Looked up from germline, CDR1 is SGHRS and CDR2 is YFSETQ. The CDR3 loop spans 13 amino acids. V shed 5 bases and J 3 bases; nucleotides not matched to a gene: 1. In nucleotides, the CDR3 is TGCGCCAGCAGACTAGCGGGTACAGATACGCAGTATTTT. This translates into CASRLAGTDTQYF.

By its share, this clonotype is medium-sized. The J gene is TRBJ2-3, the V gene TRBV6-5; TRBD1 is a possible D gene (5 bases). Germline V gene sequence: CDR1 MNHEY, CDR2 SVGAGI. CDR3 length: 16 amino acids. V gave up 3 bases and J gave up 7 bases, with 20 bases separating them. CDR3 amino acids: CASSYGAPPGGNTQYF. The CDR3, as DNA: TGTGCCAGCAGTTATGGGGCCCCTCCGGGTGGAAATACGCAGTATTTT.

The genes are TRBV5-6 and TRBJ2-7, with D possibly being TRBD1 (6 bases). Trimming left V 1 base short and J 5 bases short, with 10 bases between. Germline values: CDR1 SGHDT, CDR2 YYEEEE. The CDR3 extends over 13 amino acids. In nucleotides, the CDR3 is TGTGCCAGCAGCTTGTCAGGGGTACACGAGCAGTACTTC. This gives the protein CASSLSGVHEQYF.